Listed below are T cell receptor beta chains from one sample, sequenced in a study of cytomegalovirus exposure and HLA in healthy donors. Sequencing used immunoSEQ multiplex PCR; TCRdb keeps in-frame clones, though not all of them. The data show a few hundred thousand clones, about 75% seen once. Material: PBMCs. Receptors originate from a female donor in good health and CMV-seronegative. Both conserved end residues are part of each CDR3. D genes are given only for firm matches. Size is omitted from some rows. Given values are once, few, many or a class for expanded clones.

CDR3nt: TGTGCCAGCAGTTACGACTTGGGAGGAGACGAGCAGTACTTC; CDR3aa: CASSYDLGGDEQYF; d_gene: NA; j_gene: TRBJ2-7; len: 14; abundance: NA; v_gene: TRBV25-1
CDR3nt: TGTGCCAGCACTCAAGGGCAGGGTGGTGGCTACACCTTC; CDR3aa: CASTQGQGGGYTF; d_gene: NA; j_gene: TRBJ1-2; len: 13; abundance: NA; v_gene: TRBV27
CDR3nt: TGTGCCAGCAGTTCGCGGGACGGCGGAAACACCATATATTTT; CDR3aa: CASSSRDGGNTIYF; d_gene: NA; j_gene: TRBJ1-3; len: 14; abundance: few; v_gene: TRBV27
CDR3nt: TGTGCCAGCAGGCTACGGGATAATTCACCCCTCCACTTT; CDR3aa: CASRLRDNSPLHF; d_gene: NA; j_gene: TRBJ1-6; len: 13; abundance: NA; v_gene: TRBV6-1
CDR3nt: TGTGCCAGCAGTTACTTTGGGGGAGGGCATTACGAGCAGTACTTC; CDR3aa: CASSYFGGGHYEQYF; d_gene: TRBD2; j_gene: TRBJ2-7; len: 15; abundance: NA; v_gene: TRBV6-5
CDR3nt: TGCGCCAGCAGCTTGGCGACAGAATACGAGCAGTACTTC; CDR3aa: CASSLATEYEQYF; d_gene: NA; j_gene: TRBJ2-7; len: 13; abundance: NA; v_gene: TRBV5-1
CDR3nt: TGTGCCAGCAGTGCCAGGGTTACTGAAGCTTTCTTT; CDR3aa: CASSARVTEAFF; d_gene: NA; j_gene: TRBJ1-1; len: 12; abundance: NA; v_gene: TRBV6-1
CDR3nt: TGTGCCAGCAGTCCACCAGGGGGCGCCCCCACTGAAGCTTTCTTT; CDR3aa: CASSPPGGAPTEAFF; d_gene: TRBD1; j_gene: TRBJ1-1; len: 15; abundance: once; v_gene: TRBV28
CDR3nt: TGCGCCAGCAGCTCGGGGGGCGGGGGGGCCTACGAGCAGTACTTC; CDR3aa: CASSSGGGGAYEQYF; d_gene: TRBD2; j_gene: TRBJ2-7; len: 15; abundance: NA; v_gene: TRBV5-1
CDR3nt: TGTGCCAGCAGTGATACTAGCGGGAGTGATACGCAGTATTTT; CDR3aa: CASSDTSGSDTQYF; d_gene: TRBD2; j_gene: TRBJ2-3; len: 14; abundance: NA; v_gene: TRBV6-4
CDR3nt: TGTGCCAGCAGTGACCAGCGCTCAGGGGGCTTGGCTGAAGCTTTCTTT; CDR3aa: CASSDQRSGGLAEAFF; d_gene: TRBD1; j_gene: TRBJ1-1; len: 16; abundance: NA; v_gene: TRBV25-1
CDR3nt: TGTGCCAGCAGCCGTGGGCAGGGGCAGGGGATGCGGAATGGCTACACCTTC; CDR3aa: CASSRGQGQGMRNGYTF; d_gene: NA; j_gene: TRBJ1-2; len: 17; abundance: NA; v_gene: TRBV4-2
CDR3nt: TGTGCCAGCAGCGTCGGGACTAGCGGGAGATACGAGCAGTACTTC; CDR3aa: CASSVGTSGRYEQYF; d_gene: TRBD2; j_gene: TRBJ2-7; len: 15; abundance: NA; v_gene: TRBV9
CDR3nt: TGTGCCAGTAGTATAGGGGCAGCTAATCAGCCCCAGCATTTT; CDR3aa: CASSIGAANQPQHF; d_gene: NA; j_gene: TRBJ1-5; len: 14; abundance: NA; v_gene: TRBV19
CDR3nt: TGCGCCAGCAGCTTTGGGGGGTTCGGCACAGATACGCAGTATTTT; CDR3aa: CASSFGGFGTDTQYF; d_gene: NA; j_gene: TRBJ2-3; len: 15; abundance: NA; v_gene: TRBV5-1
CDR3nt: TGTGCCAGCAGTCCTAGCACGGGAGTGTACGAGCAGTACTTC; CDR3aa: CASSPSTGVYEQYF; d_gene: NA; j_gene: TRBJ2-7; len: 14; abundance: NA; v_gene: TRBV28
CDR3nt: TGTGCCAGCAGTTTCTCCCCCGGACAGGGTTCGTCCTACGAGCAGTACTTC; CDR3aa: CASSFSPGQGSSYEQYF; d_gene: TRBD1; j_gene: TRBJ2-7; len: 17; abundance: NA; v_gene: TRBV27
CDR3nt: TGTGCCAGCAGCTTAGAGGCTGCGAGACCAGGGTCCCAGTACTTC; CDR3aa: CASSLEAARPGSQYF; d_gene: NA; j_gene: TRBJ2-5; len: 15; abundance: NA; v_gene: TRBV7-2
CDR3nt: TGTGCCAGCAGCTTCCGGACAGGGGGCACTGGAAACACCATATATTTT; CDR3aa: CASSFRTGGTGNTIYF; d_gene: TRBD1; j_gene: TRBJ1-3; len: 16; abundance: NA; v_gene: TRBV5-8
CDR3nt: TGCAGCGTTGTTGGCCGACAGGGAGGCACTGAAGCTTTCTTT; CDR3aa: CSVVGRQGGTEAFF; d_gene: TRBD1; j_gene: TRBJ1-1; len: 14; abundance: NA; v_gene: TRBV29-1
CDR3nt: TGTGCCAGCAGTTTGCAGTTCACGGGAGATACGCAGTATTTT; CDR3aa: CASSLQFTGDTQYF; d_gene: NA; j_gene: TRBJ2-3; len: 14; abundance: NA; v_gene: TRBV27
CDR3nt: TGTGCCTGGAGCCCGGGACAGCCACCTGATGGCTACACCTTC; CDR3aa: CAWSPGQPPDGYTF; d_gene: TRBD1; j_gene: TRBJ1-2; len: 14; abundance: NA; v_gene: TRBV30
CDR3nt: TGTGCTAGCAGCCGAACCGGGACAGGGGCGGATACGCAGTATTTT; CDR3aa: CASSRTGTGADTQYF; d_gene: TRBD1; j_gene: TRBJ2-3; len: 15; abundance: few; v_gene: TRBV7-7